A single sample gave rise to the 11 T cell receptor beta chains below, sequenced in a study of control samples from healthy donors and cancer patients. The data were produced by immunoSEQ multiplex PCR, yet TCRdb's version contains in-frame clones alone and is incomplete. The sample has around 80,000 clones, approximately 89% seen once. Source material: blood. These receptors were taken from a man aged 45-65 years in good health.

This chain connects TRBV4-2 to TRBJ1-2; 7 bases align to TRBD1. With 0 bases clipped from V and 0 bases from J, the junction kept 4 bases outside the gene matches. Germline lookup yields CDR1 LGHNA and CDR2 YNFKEQ. CDR3 size: 16 residues. The CDR3 DNA reads TGTGCCAGCAGCCAAGAAGGACAGGTGACTAACTATGGCTACACCTTC. Translation: CASSQEGQVTNYGYTF.

This clone has a count of ten or more. The chain has TRBV19 and TRBJ1-1; unclear D gene. V was trimmed by 2 bases and J by 6 bases, leaving 10 bases between them. In germline, CDR1 is LNHDA, CDR2 SQIVND (reference sequence). CDR3 length: 13 residues. In DNA form, the CDR3 reads TGTGCCAGTAGTATACAGGATAGGGCTGAAGCTTTCTTT. Its protein product is CASSIQDRAEAFF.

This clone was detected only a few times. The chain employs TRBV27 and TRBJ1-6, with 7 bases that match TRBD1. The CDR3 has 16 residues. The germline gives CDR1 MNHEY, CDR2 SMNVEV (reference sequence). V lost 6 bases to trimming and J lost 7 bases; unmatched junction nucleotides: 12. The CDR3 DNA reads as TGTGCCAGCAGGACGGGGACAGTTGCTTTCAATTCACCCCTCCACTTT. It codes for CASRTGTVAFNSPLHF.

The V call is TRBV27, the J call TRBJ2-3, with D hard to call. The CDR3 has 15 amino acids. Germline CDR1 and CDR2: MNHEY and SMNVEV (reference sequence). Trimming shortened V by 3 bases and J by 2 bases, and 12 bases separated the two germline ends. The CDR3 DNA is TGTGCCAGCAGTTTGAGATGGCCCAACACAGATACGCAGTATTTT. It codes for CASSLRWPNTDTQYF.

The chain links TRBV23-1 to TRBJ2-7; no clear D. TRBV23-1 is identified as an open reading frame with a role that is uncertain. There are 9 residues in the CDR3. The CDR3 sequence: CASSHDQYV. CDR3 DNA: TGCGCCAGCAGTCACGATCAGTACGTC.

CDR3 DNA: TGTGCCAGCAGTGACTCAATGGTCGGGCGGAGCGGGAGGCCGCGGGGCACCGGGGAGCTGTTTTTT. Translation: CASSDSMVGRSGRPRGTGELFF. The rearrangement links TRBV6-4 to TRBJ2-2, with 9 bases that match TRBD2. V lost 0 bases and J lost 4; bases outside the gene matches: 21. The CDR3 loop spans 22 amino acids. Germline-derived CDR1 and CDR2 are MRHNA and SNTAGT.

The gene calls are TRBV5-5 and TRBJ1-2; possible D gene TRBD1, 5 bases. CDR1 and CDR2 from the germline V gene are SGHKS and YYEKEE (reference sequence). This CDR3 spans 13 amino acids. V shed 3 bases and J shed 4 bases, with 10 bases lying between them. CDR3 sequence (DNA): TGTGCCAGCAGCTGGGACGGCCTCTATGGCTACACCTTC. Translation gives CASSWDGLYGYTF.

The chain recombines TRBV5-4 with TRBJ1-2; 9 bases are a match to TRBD1. CDR1 and CDR2 (germline): SGHNT, YYREEE (reference sequence). The V gene end was trimmed by 4 bases and the J gene end by 8 bases; junction bases not matched to a gene: 12. The CDR3 totals 15 residues. This chain's CDR3 is CASSRPGTGRSGYTF. In nucleotides, the CDR3 is TGTGCCAGCAGCCGTCCCGGGACAGGGAGGAGCGGCTACACCTTC.

V is TRBV29-1 and J is TRBJ1-2; maybe TRBD1 (5 bases). Germline-derived CDR1 and CDR2 are SQVTM and ANQGSEA. With 2 bases removed from V and 7 bases from J, the gap between germline ends came to 14 bases. CDR3 length equals 13 residues. CDR3 residues: CSVERGGSSGYTF. The CDR3 DNA follows: TGCAGCGTTGAACGTGGGGGGAGTAGTGGCTACACCTTC.

Details on this clone: Other DNA sequences in this specimen translate into the identical CDR3. The J gene is TRBJ1-1, the V gene TRBV27, with TRBD1 as a possible D gene (6 bases). CDR3 length: 15 amino acids. V lost 3 bases and J lost 0, with 11 bases in between. CDR1 and CDR2 (germline): MNHEY, SMNVEV (reference sequence). The CDR3 DNA is TGTGCCAGCAGTTTGGGGGGGGGCTTGAACACTGAAGCTTTCTTT. This gives the protein CASSLGGGLNTEAFF.

This clone was observed a single time. Other DNA sequences in this sample translate to the same CDR3. The chain couples TRBV27 to TRBJ1-1, with 9 bases matching TRBD1. V lost 7 bases and J lost 4; bases outside the gene matches: 7. Germline V gene sequence: CDR1 MNHEY, CDR2 SMNVEV (reference sequence). CDR3 length: 14 amino acids. CDR3 nucleotides: TGTGCCAGCAAACCGACAGGGGGTGGCACTGAAGCTTTCTTT. It is translated as CASKPTGGGTEAFF.